This TCR beta chain was retrieved from a study of T cells in Graves' hyperthyroidism and ophthalmopathy. Study-wide background: Peripheral blood specimens were obtained at initial diagnosis, prior to any treatment. Study conclusions and caveats: Among thyroid clonotypes expanded above 0.001, most also appeared in blood. The model predicted ophthalmopathy a median around six months before onset.

For the diagnoses, clinical symptoms, serum thyroxine and TRAb, thyroid ultrasound and orbital computed tomography were used. This clonotype was counted many times. Antigen unknown. From RNA transcripts, TCR beta CDR3 regions were amplified. The TCR CDR3 was amplified in a first-round RT-PCR using the HTBI primer set. Via MiXCR, TCRdb re-called the multiplex PCR reads, giving one row per CDR3 protein. The repertoire includes nearly 600,000 distinct CDR3 sequences, around 14% of them detected once, and roughly 5.5% sits in the top ten. CDR1 and CDR2 (germline): LGHNT, FRNRAP. CDR3 size: 12 residues. Trimming left V 6 bases short and J 1 base short, with 6 bases between.

The receptor comes from a woman in her 30s with Graves' hyperthyroidism that later progressed to Graves' ophthalmopathy. This rearrangement joins TRBV12-5 to TRBJ1-1; D is undetermined. The sample was blood. CDR3: CASGHKNTEAFF. Written as DNA, the CDR3 is TGTGCTAGTGGCCACAAGAACACTGAAGCTTTCTTT. Drawing the rest from reference TRBV12-5 and TRBJ1-1, the complete variable domain is DARVTQTPRHKVTEMGQEVTMRCQPILGHNTVFWYRQTMMQGLELLAYFRNRAPLDDSGMPKDRFSAEMPDATLATLKIQPSEPRDSAVYFCASGHKNTEAFFGQGTRLTVV.